This entry is about one T cell receptor (beta chain). The antigen is unknown. The ends lost 3 bases at V and 5 bases at J; junction bases unmatched: 5. The CDR3 is made up of 14 amino acids. Germline loops: CDR1 SGHDT, CDR2 YYEEEE. This entry is derived from a study of T cell repertoires in cytomegalovirus infection. Study summary: Based on public TCR beta signatures, there were indications of CMV infection and of a matching HLA type. General study findings and limits: Identification of carriers of CMV plus the relevant HLA was achieved through cumulative public TCR beta family frequency. Clonotype analysis showed dominance of the ex vivo response by HLA-C-restricted CMV-specific TCR beta clonotypes.

TCRdb re-called the reads with MiXCR, one entry per CDR3 protein. The sample comprises roughly 760,000 distinct CDR3 sequences, roughly 35% of which are singletons, and about 2.8% rests with the top ten. The sequencing sample was made of PBMCs. This rearrangement joins TRBV5-6 to TRBJ2-1; 7 positions agree with TRBD1. This clonotype was obtained from a human donor in good health (CMV status not recorded). Some clones in this sample may be carry-over from other donors' samples. The CDR3 spells CASSSDRTDNEQFF. CDR3 nucleotides: TGTGCCAGCAGCTCGGACAGGACCGACAATGAGCAGTTCTTC.